This TCR beta chain was profiled in a study of T cell responses to AZD1222 COVID-19 vaccine. Method: immunoSEQ multiplex PCR; TCRdb's copy keeps in-frame clones and lacks some. Altogether about 88,000 clones are present, 92% being singletons, with the ten largest covering around 5.2%. This CDR3 is 15 amino acids long. Trimming shortened V by 6 bases and J by 6 bases, and 15 bases separated the two germline ends. Per the germline V gene, CDR1 is MDHEN and CDR2 is SYDVKM. This rearrangement joins TRBV28 to TRBJ1-6, with D possibly matching TRBD1 (5 bases). The sample in question was peripheral blood, obtained on day 0 of AZD1222 vaccination. This TCR was sampled from an adult in good health. CDR3 residues: CASSPRTTINSPLHF. CDR3 coding DNA: TGTGCCAGCAGCCCCCGGACAACTATTAATTCACCCCTCCACTTT.